This T cell receptor (beta chain) was sequenced in a study of shared T cell receptors in the human thymus. The CDR3 has 17 residues. V was pared by 2 bases and J by 3 bases, with 13 bases of the junction left unmatched. The V gene's germline CDR1 is SGHNT and CDR2 YYREEE (reference sequence). Produced via immunoSEQ multiplex PCR; TCRdb's table is partial and in-frame only. In the table there are roughly 550,000 clones, more than 75% of which are singletons. This same sample was also taken into another study, of human thymus T cells. That study adds: Resections obtained during corrective heart surgery supplied the thymus tissue. Gene usage for V and J segments appeared biased in thymic and blood repertoires. A high degree of thymic repertoire overlap among unrelated individuals was reported in related research.

The origin of this receptor is a boy under two years old with a congenital heart defect. The V and J genes are TRBV5-4 and TRBJ1-1; 7 positions agree with TRBD1. The source material was thymocytes. For the CDR3, the DNA is TGTGCCAGCAGCTTTGGTCGAGGGGGCAAGTGGGACACTGAAGCTTTCTTT. Amino acids: CASSFGRGGKWDTEAFF. Looking up the rest from reference TRBV5-4 and TRBJ1-1 gives the full variable domain: ETGVTQSPTHLIKTRGQQVTLRCSSQSGHNTVSWYQQALGQGPQFIFQYYREEENGRGNFPPRFSGLQFPNYSSELNVNALELDDSALYLCASSFGRGGKWDTEAFFGQGTRLTVV.